This T cell receptor (beta chain) originates from a study of regulatory T cells in long-lasting Graves disease. With 6 bases removed from V and 6 bases from J, the gap between germline ends came to 18 bases. The CDR3 has 14 residues. Germline-derived CDR1 and CDR2 are MNHNS and SASEGT. This sample's time point: persistent/refractory GD, antithyroid drugs over 5 years with positive TRAb. RNA isolated from PBMCs was used to make the TCR library. The patient group derived from an endocrinology department in Xi'an, China. Roughly 8.6 milliliters of peripheral blood were drawn into EDTA tubes. Only a few counts were recorded for this clonotype. Assembly of TCR beta libraries relied on iRepertoire HTBI primers together with Arm-PCR of CDR3 regions. Original processing notes: About 60 TRBV and 13 to 15 TRBJ segments were identified across samples. TCRdb fed the multiplex PCR reads into MiXCR, producing one record per CDR3 protein. None of the V and J calls come from the authors' own analysis; TCRdb made them. This table has about 660,000 distinct CDR3 sequences, about 30% appearing once.

The clonotype originates from a female donor with Graves disease. The rearrangement links TRBV6-1 to TRBJ2-7; D gene unclear. Sequenced material: peripheral blood mononuclear cells (PBMCs), taken when the disease was refractory, from a patient treated with antithyroid drugs. CDR3 sequence: CASRPPGFGVEQYF. The CDR3 bases are TGTGCCAGCAGGCCACCCGGATTTGGGGTCGAGCAGTACTTC.